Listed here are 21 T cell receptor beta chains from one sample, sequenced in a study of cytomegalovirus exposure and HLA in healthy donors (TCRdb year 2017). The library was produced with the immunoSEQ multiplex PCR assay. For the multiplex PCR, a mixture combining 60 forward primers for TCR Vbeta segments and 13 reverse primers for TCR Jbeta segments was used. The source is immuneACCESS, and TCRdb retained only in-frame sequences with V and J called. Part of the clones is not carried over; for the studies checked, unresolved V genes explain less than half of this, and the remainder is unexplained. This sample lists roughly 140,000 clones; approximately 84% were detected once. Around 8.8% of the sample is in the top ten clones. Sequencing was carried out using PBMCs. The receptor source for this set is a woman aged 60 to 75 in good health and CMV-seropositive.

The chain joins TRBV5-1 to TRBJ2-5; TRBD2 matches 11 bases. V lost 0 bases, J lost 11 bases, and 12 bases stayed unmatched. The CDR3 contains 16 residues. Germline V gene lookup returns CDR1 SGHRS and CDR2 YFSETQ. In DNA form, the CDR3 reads TGCGCCAGCAGCTTGGCCCTAGCGGGAGGTTTGGGGGAGCAGTACTTC. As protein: CASSLALAGGLGEQYF.

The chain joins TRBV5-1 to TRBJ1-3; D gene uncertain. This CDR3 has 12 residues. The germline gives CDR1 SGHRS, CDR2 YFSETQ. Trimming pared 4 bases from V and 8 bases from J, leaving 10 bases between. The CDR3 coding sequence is TGCGCCAGCAGCGAACACAGAGACACCATATATTTT. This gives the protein CASSEHRDTIYF.

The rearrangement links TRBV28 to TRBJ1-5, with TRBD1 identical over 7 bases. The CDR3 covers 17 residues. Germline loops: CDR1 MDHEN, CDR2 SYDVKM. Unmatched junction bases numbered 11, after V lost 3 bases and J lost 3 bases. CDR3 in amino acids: CASSFGGDSIINQPQHF. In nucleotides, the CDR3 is TGTGCCAGCAGTTTCGGGGGGGACAGCATAATCAATCAGCCCCAGCATTTT.

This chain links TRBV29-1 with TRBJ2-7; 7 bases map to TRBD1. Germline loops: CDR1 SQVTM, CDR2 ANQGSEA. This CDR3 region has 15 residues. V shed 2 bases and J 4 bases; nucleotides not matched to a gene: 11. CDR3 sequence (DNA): TGCAGCGTTGAACGGCAAGGAGGCAGGGGGTACGAGCAGTACTTC. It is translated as CSVERQGGRGYEQYF.

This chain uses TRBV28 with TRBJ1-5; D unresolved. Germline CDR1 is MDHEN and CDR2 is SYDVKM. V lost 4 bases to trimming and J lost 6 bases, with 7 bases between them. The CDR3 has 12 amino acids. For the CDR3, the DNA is TGTGCCAGCAGTTCTATACGTCAGCCCCAGCATTTT. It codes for CASSSIRQPQHF.

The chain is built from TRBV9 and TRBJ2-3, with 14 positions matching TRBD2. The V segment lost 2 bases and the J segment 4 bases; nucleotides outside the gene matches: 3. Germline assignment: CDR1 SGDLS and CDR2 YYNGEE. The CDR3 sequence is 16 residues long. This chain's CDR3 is CASSVTSGRVPDTQYF. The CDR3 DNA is TGTGCCAGCAGCGTGACTAGCGGGAGGGTTCCAGATACGCAGTATTTT.

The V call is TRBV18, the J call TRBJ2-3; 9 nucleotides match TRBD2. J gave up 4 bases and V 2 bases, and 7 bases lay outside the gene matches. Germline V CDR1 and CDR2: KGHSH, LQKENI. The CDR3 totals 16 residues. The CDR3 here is CASSPKSGRNPDTQYF. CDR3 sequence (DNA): TGTGCCAGCTCACCAAAGAGCGGGAGGAACCCAGATACGCAGTATTTT. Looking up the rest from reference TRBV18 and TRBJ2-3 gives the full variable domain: NAGVMQNPRHLVRRRGQEARLRCSPMKGHSHVYWYRQLPEEGLKFMVYLQKENIIDESGMPKERFSAEFPKEGPSILRIQQVVRGDSAAYFCASSPKSGRNPDTQYFGPGTRLTVL.

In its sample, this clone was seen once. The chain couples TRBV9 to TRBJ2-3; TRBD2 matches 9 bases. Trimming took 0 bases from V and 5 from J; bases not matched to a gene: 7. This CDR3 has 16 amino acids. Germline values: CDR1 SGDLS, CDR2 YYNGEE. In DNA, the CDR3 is TGTGCCAGCAGCGTAGCAGGTAGCGGGAGATTAGATACGCAGTATTTT. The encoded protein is CASSVAGSGRLDTQYF.

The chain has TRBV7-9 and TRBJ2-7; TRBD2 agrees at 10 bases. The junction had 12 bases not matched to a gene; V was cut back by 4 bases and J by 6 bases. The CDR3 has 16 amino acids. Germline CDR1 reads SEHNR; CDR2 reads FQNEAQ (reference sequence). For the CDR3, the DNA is TGTGCCAGCAGCTATCCGCTAGCGGGAGAACCTCGCGAGCAGTACTTC. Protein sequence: CASSYPLAGEPREQYF.

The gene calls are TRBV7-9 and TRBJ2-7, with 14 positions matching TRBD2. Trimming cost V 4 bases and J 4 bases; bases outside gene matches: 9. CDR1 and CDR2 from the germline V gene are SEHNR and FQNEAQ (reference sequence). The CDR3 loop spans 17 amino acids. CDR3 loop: CASSSTGTSGSYYEQYF. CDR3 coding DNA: TGTGCCAGCAGCTCGACCGGGACTAGCGGGAGTTATTACGAGCAGTACTTC.

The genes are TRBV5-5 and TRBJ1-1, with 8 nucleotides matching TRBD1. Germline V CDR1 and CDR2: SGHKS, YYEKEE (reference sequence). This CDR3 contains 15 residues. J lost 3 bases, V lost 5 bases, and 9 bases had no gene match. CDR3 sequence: CASRLTGGQYTEAFF. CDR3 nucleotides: TGTGCCAGCAGATTAACAGGGGGTCAGTACACTGAAGCTTTCTTT.

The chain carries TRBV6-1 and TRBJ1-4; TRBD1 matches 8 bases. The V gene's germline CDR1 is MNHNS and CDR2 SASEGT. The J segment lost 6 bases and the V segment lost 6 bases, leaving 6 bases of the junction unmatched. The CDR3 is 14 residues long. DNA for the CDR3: TGTGCCAGCAGCCAGACAGGGGTAGATGAAAAACTGTTTTTT. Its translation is CASSQTGVDEKLFF.

Here the CDR3 reads CASSSPGQQETQYF. The CDR3 DNA reads TGTGCCAGCAGCTCCCCGGGACAGCAAGAGACCCAGTACTTC. The V call is TRBV7-2, the J call TRBJ2-5; 7 bases agree with TRBD1. This CDR3 spans 14 amino acids. Trimming removed 4 bases from V and 2 bases from J; junction bases left unmatched: 4. CDR1 and CDR2 (germline): SGHTA, FQGNSA. The full variable domain, its missing parts supplied by reference TRBV7-2 and TRBJ2-5, is GAGVSQSPSNKVTEKGKDVELRCDPISGHTALYWYRQSLGQGLEFLIYFQGNSAPDKSGLPSDRFSAERTGGSVSTLTIQRTQQEDSAVYLCASSSPGQQETQYFGPGTRLLVL.

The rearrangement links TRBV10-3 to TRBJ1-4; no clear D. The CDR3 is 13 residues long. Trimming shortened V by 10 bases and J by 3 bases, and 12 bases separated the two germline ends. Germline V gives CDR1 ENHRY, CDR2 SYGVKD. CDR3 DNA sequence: TGTGCCACCTCAGGCTCTTCTAATGAAAAACTGTTTTTT. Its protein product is CATSGSSNEKLFF.

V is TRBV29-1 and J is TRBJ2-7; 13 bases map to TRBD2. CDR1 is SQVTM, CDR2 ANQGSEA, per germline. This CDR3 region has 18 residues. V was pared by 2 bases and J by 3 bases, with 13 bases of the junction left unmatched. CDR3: CSVEPIRTSGGGNYEQYF. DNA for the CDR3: TGCAGCGTTGAACCTATCAGGACTAGCGGGGGAGGGAACTACGAGCAGTACTTC.

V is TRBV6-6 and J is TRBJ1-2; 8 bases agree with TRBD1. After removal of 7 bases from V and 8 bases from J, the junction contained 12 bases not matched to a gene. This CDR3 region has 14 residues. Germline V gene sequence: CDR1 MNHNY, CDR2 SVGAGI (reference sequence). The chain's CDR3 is CASTRGTGGWGYTF. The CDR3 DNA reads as TGTGCCAGCACCAGGGGGACAGGCGGCTGGGGCTACACCTTC.

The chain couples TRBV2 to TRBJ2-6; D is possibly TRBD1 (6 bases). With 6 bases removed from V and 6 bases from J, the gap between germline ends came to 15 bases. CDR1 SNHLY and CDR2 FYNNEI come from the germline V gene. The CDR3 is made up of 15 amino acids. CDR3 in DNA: TGTGCCAGCAGAGCCCAGGGGACCTCGGCCAACGTCCTGACTTTC. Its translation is CASRAQGTSANVLTF.

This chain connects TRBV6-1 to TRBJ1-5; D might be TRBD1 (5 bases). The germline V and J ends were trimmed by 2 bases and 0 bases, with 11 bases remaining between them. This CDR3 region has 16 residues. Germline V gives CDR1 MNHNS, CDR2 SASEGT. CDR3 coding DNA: TGTGCCAGCAGTGAATCGGGGGTATATAGCAATCAGCCCCAGCATTTT. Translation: CASSESGVYSNQPQHF.

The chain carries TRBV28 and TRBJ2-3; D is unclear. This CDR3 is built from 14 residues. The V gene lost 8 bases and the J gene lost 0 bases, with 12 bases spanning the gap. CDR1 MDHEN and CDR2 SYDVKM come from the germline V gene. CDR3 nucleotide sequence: TGTGCCAGCCGCGACCAGGTTAGCACAGATACGCAGTATTTT. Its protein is CASRDQVSTDTQYF.

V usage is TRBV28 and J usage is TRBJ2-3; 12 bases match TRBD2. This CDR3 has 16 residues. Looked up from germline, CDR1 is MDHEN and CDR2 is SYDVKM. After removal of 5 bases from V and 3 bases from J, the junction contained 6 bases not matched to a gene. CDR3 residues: CASSDRLAGATDTQYF. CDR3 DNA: TGTGCCAGCAGTGATCGACTAGCGGGAGCAACAGATACGCAGTATTTT.

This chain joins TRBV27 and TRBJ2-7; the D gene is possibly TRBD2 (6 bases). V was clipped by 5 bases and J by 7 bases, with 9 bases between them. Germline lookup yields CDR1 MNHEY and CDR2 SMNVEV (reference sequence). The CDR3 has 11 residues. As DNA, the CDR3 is TGTGCCAGCAGTGGAGGACTAGAGCAGTACTTC. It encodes CASSGGLEQYF.